The next 16 T cell receptor beta chains were all read from a single sample in a study of OX40 agonist ivuxolimab in advanced cancers. This table comes from immunoSEQ multiplex PCR, and its TCRdb copy is limited to in-frame clones, with some not included. The sample holds about 44,000 clones, around 80% seen once. Material: CD4+ or CD8+ T cells sorted from blood, obtained in a trial of the OX40 agonist ivuxolimab. Source of these receptors: an adult with an advanced solid tumor such as melanoma, head and neck, liver or kidney cancer.

The V gene is TRBV6-1, the J gene TRBJ2-7, with D possibly being TRBD1 (6 bases). Germline lookup yields CDR1 MNHNS and CDR2 SASEGT. The V end lost 7 bases, the J end lost 2 bases, and 18 bases lay between the germline ends. The CDR3 has 15 amino acids. CDR3 amino acids: CASNLSQGPTYEQYF. DNA of the CDR3: TGTGCCAGCAATCTCAGCCAGGGGCCCACCTACGAGCAGTACTTC.

The chain joins TRBV28 to TRBJ2-7; D could derive from TRBD1 or TRBD2 (5 bases each). V was cut by 2 bases and J by 0 bases, with 11 bases left in between. The germline V gene encodes CDR1 MDHEN and CDR2 SYDVKM. The CDR3 covers 15 residues. The CDR3 region has the DNA TGTGCCAGCAGTTTAGGTGGGACGGCCTCCTACGAGCAGTACTTC. Encoded protein: CASSLGGTASYEQYF.

The V gene is TRBV20-1, the J gene TRBJ2-7; D uncertain. The germline V gene encodes CDR1 DFQATT and CDR2 SNEGSKA (reference sequence). CDR3 length: 11 residues. The V end lost 4 bases, the J end lost 2 bases, and 6 bases lay between the germline ends. CDR3 amino acids: CSAMLTYEQYF. The CDR3 DNA is TGCAGTGCTATGCTTACCTACGAGCAGTACTTC.

The chain employs TRBV30 and TRBJ2-5; no firm D call. The CDR3 consists of 13 residues. Per germline, CDR1 GTSNPN and CDR2 SVGIG (reference sequence). V was clipped by 0 bases and J by 0 bases, with 5 bases between them. The CDR3 DNA reads as TGTGCCTGGAGTGTAACGGACCAAGAGACCCAGTACTTC. It yields the protein CAWSVTDQETQYF. The full variable domain, in which reference TRBV30 and TRBJ2-5 provide the parts outside the CDR3, is SQTIHQWPATLVQPVGSPLSLECTVEGTSNPNLYWYRQAAGRGLQLLFYSVGIGQISSEVPQNLSASRPQDRQFILSSKKLLLSDSGFYLCAWSVTDQETQYFGPGTRLLVL.

This clone was recorded only once. V usage is TRBV28 and J usage is TRBJ2-7, with 7 bases lining up with TRBD1. With V trimmed by 5 bases and J by 2 bases, 6 bases remained unmatched. The germline V gene encodes CDR1 MDHEN and CDR2 SYDVKM. The CDR3 runs to 14 residues. The CDR3 sequence: CASSVGQVPYEQYF. Here the CDR3 DNA reads TGTGCCAGCAGTGTCGGACAGGTCCCCTACGAGCAGTACTTC.

This sequence joins TRBV7-8 and TRBJ2-5, with a tentative D call TRBD1 (6 bases). The CDR3 spans 13 residues. Germline values: CDR1 SGHVS, CDR2 FQNEAQ. The V end lost 7 bases, the J end lost 1 base, and 10 bases lay between the germline ends. CDR3 loop: CASTTGPQETQYF. The CDR3 region has the DNA TGTGCCAGCACCACAGGGCCCCAAGAGACCCAGTACTTC.

The chain links TRBV19 to TRBJ2-2, with 8 bases fitting TRBD1. CDR3 length: 15 amino acids. The J segment lost 1 base and the V segment lost 6 bases, leaving 4 bases of the junction unmatched. Germline V gene lookup returns CDR1 LNHDA and CDR2 SQIVND (reference sequence). This CDR3 is CASRKTGVNTGELFF. CDR3 DNA: TGTGCCAGTAGAAAGACAGGGGTGAACACCGGGGAGCTGTTTTTT.

The V call is TRBV4-3, the J call TRBJ2-2, with TRBD2 identical over 8 bases. Trimming took 1 base from V and 5 from J; bases not matched to a gene: 9. Germline-derived CDR1 and CDR2 are LGHNA and YSLEER. CDR3 size: 17 residues. This CDR3 is CASSQVASGSGTGELFF. Written as DNA, the CDR3 is TGCGCCAGCAGCCAAGTGGCGAGCGGGAGTGGTACCGGGGAGCTGTTTTTT.

This clone is labeled as medium-sized (0.01 to 0.1%). The gene calls are TRBV4-1 and TRBJ1-5; weak D call: TRBD1 (5 bases). Trimming removed 4 bases from V and 3 bases from J, with 7 bases in between. CDR3 length: 13 residues. The germline V gene encodes CDR1 MGHRA and CDR2 YSYEKL. The CDR3 spells CASSLGTNQPQHF. The CDR3 DNA follows: TGCGCCAGCAGCCTGGGGACCAATCAGCCCCAGCATTTT.

This chain joins TRBV5-1 and TRBJ2-7; D is unclear. The CDR3 has 16 residues. From germline, CDR1 is SGHRS and CDR2 YFSETQ. Trimming stripped 2 bases from V and 3 bases from J, with 18 bases between. CDR3 region: CASSLATLASYYEQYF. The CDR3 DNA sequence: TGCGCCAGCAGCTTAGCCACCCTCGCCTCTTACTACGAGCAGTACTTC.

V and J are TRBV6-6 and TRBJ2-7, with TRBD2 identical over 7 bases. Trimming at V came to 7 bases and at J to 5 bases, leaving 8 bases not matched to a gene. The CDR3 length is 13 residues. Germline loops: CDR1 MNHNY, CDR2 SVGAGI (reference sequence). In DNA form, the CDR3 reads TGTGCCAGCACCATCCCGGGAGGCCACGAGCAGTACTTC. Translated: CASTIPGGHEQYF.

The chain recombines TRBV6-5 with TRBJ1-1, with 7 bases that match TRBD1. CDR3 length: 15 residues. Germline V gene sequence: CDR1 MNHEY, CDR2 SVGAGI. Germline trimming cut 6 bases from V and 4 bases from J; bases unmatched to any gene: 11. CDR3 protein: CASSGTPRQGTEAFF. Here the CDR3 DNA reads TGTGCCAGCAGCGGAACCCCCCGACAGGGCACTGAAGCTTTCTTT.

The rearrangement links TRBV6-1 to TRBJ1-1; 8 bases align to TRBD1. The CDR3 sequence is 14 residues long. The ends lost 6 bases at V and 5 bases at J; junction bases unmatched: 8. Germline V gene sequence: CDR1 MNHNS, CDR2 SASEGT. In nucleotides, the CDR3 is TGTGCCAGCAGCCTAGGACAGGGCGATACTGAAGCTTTCTTT. Amino acid sequence: CASSLGQGDTEAFF.

V usage is TRBV19 and J usage is TRBJ2-7; D gene unclear. V lost 5 bases and J 0 bases, leaving 8 bases between the germline ends. The CDR3 runs to 13 residues. The germline gives CDR1 LNHDA, CDR2 SQIVND (reference sequence). The CDR3 nucleotides read TGTGCCAGTAGTCCCCCAAGCTCCTACGAGCAGTACTTC. Translating it yields CASSPPSSYEQYF.

This clone appeared a few times. The chain employs TRBV6-5 and TRBJ2-5; 8 nucleotides align to TRBD1. This CDR3 region has 14 residues. The germline CDR1 and CDR2 sequences are MNHEY and SVGAGI. The ends lost 6 bases at V and 0 bases at J; junction bases unmatched: 3. The CDR3 nucleotides read TGTGCCAGCAGGCGACAGGGGCACCAAGAGACCCAGTACTTC. It yields the protein CASRRQGHQETQYF.

This rearrangement joins TRBV5-4 to TRBJ1-1; 10 bases match TRBD1. V lost 3 bases to trimming and J lost 5 bases; unmatched junction nucleotides: 7. Germline-derived CDR1 and CDR2 are SGHNT and YYREEE (reference sequence). This CDR3 has 15 amino acids. The CDR3 DNA sequence: TGTGCCAGCAGCTCGTTTGGACAGGGGGAAACTGAAGCTTTCTTT. Translated: CASSSFGQGETEAFF.